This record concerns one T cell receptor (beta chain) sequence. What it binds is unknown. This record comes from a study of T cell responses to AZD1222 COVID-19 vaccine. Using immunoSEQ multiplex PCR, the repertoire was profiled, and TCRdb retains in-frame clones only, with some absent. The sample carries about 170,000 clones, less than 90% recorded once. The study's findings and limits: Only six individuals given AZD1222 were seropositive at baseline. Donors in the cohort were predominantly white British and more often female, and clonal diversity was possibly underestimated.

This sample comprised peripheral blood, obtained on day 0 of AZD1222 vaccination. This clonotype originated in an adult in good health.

This CDR3 is CASSQELGSSYNSPLHF. The DNA of the CDR3 is TGTGCCAGCAGCCAAGAATTAGGCAGCTCCTATAATTCACCCCTCCACTTT. The J gene is TRBJ1-6, the V gene TRBV3-1 (or the pseudogene TRBV3-2); D unresolved. Germline CDR1 LGHDT, CDR2 YNNKEL (reference sequence). The CDR3 is 17 residues long. Trimming left V 0 bases short and J 0 bases short, with 9 bases between.